What follows describes a single T cell receptor (beta chain). cDNA came from roughly 0.53 to 1 ug RNA primed by random hexamers. An immunoSEQ multiplex PCR amplified TCR beta CDR3 over 54 Vbeta and 13 Jbeta. TCRdb called the immunoSEQ multiplex PCR reads again in MiXCR, with one record for every CDR3 protein. The sample has tens of thousands of distinct CDR3 sequences, roughly 94% seen once. The data stem from a study of CD8 T cells in Susac syndrome. The CDR3 spans 13 residues. Germline trimming cut 0 bases from V and 6 bases from J; bases unmatched to any gene: 2. CDR1 and CDR2 from the germline V gene are LNHNV and YYDKDF (reference sequence).

This receptor was taken from a human donor with Susac syndrome. The sample consisted of CD4+ T cells from PBMCs. The rearrangement joins TRBV15 to TRBJ2-7; 7 bases match TRBD1. Written as DNA, the CDR3 is TGTGCCACCAGCAGAGAAGGGGACAGCGAGCAGTACTTC. Translating gives CATSREGDSEQYF.